This T cell receptor beta chain is from a study of regulatory and conventional T cells in RAG deficiency. Conventional CD4+ T cells were sorted from blood as CD25-low CD127-high cells. Overall study findings and caveats: Shannon entropy was markedly lower and Simpson indices higher in RAG-deficient patients than control T-cell subsets. Omenn CD25-high CD127-low cells may be activated cells, not true Tregs. Compared with controls, unique Treg TCR beta sequences dropped about 100-fold in Omenn syndrome and CID/AS.

The method was immunoSEQ multiplex PCR; TCRdb's version includes in-frame clones alone and lacks a portion of them. The data contain fewer than 15,000 clones, 85% to 95% of them singletons. A remark on this clone: Its antigen remains unidentified.

The sample also formed part of further work on regulatory T cells. That source adds: The PCR used 52 TRBV and 13 TRBJ primers. In patients, unique TRB V-J pairs were restricted and V/J usage skewed, especially in Tregs.

The TCR sequence derives from a human donor in good health. The sequencing input was CD4+ effector T cells sorted from blood.

This CDR3 reads CASSIVGILQPQHF. In DNA form, the CDR3 reads TGTGCCAGTAGTATAGTAGGGATCCTTCAGCCCCAGCATTTT. The chain employs TRBV19 and TRBJ1-5; no clear D. From germline, CDR1 is LNHDA and CDR2 SQIVND (reference sequence). The germline V and J ends were trimmed by 1 base and 6 bases, with 10 bases remaining between them. The CDR3 has 14 amino acids.